This is a list of T cell receptor beta chains from one sample in a study of identical twins. TCRdb re-called the 5' RACE reads through MiXCR, storing one row per CDR3 protein. Of about 240,000 distinct CDR3 sequences detected, roughly 13% appear once; the ten largest clones hold 3.5% to 5%. The same sample was also studied in work on yellow fever vaccine responses in identical twins.

The material sequenced was memory (CD45RO+) T cells sorted from blood. These receptors all stem from a woman under 30 in good health. Both conserved end residues are part of each CDR3. The order of the fields is V gene, D gene, J gene, clone size, CDR3 DNA, CDR3 protein. A D gene is named only where the DNA matches it firmly. Size values are once, few and many counts, or a class for expanded clones, and some rows have none.

V: TRBV12-3/TRBV12-4
D: TRBD2
J: TRBJ2-1
size: .
DNA: TGTGCCAGCAGTTTCCGGGGAGGGGCGAGTAATGAGCAGTTCTTC
CDR3: CASSFRGGASNEQFF

V: TRBV15
D: TRBD2
J: TRBJ2-5
size: once
DNA: TGTGCCACCAGCAGAGATGGCGGGGGGGCTATCGGAGAGACCCAGTACTTC
CDR3: CATSRDGGGAIGETQYF

V: TRBV28
D: .
J: TRBJ2-1
size: many
DNA: TGTGCCAGCAGTTCACTCTTCGGGAGCGTTAGCTCCTACAATGAGCAGTTCTTC
CDR3: CASSSLFGSVSSYNEQFF

V: TRBV11-2
D: TRBD2
J: TRBJ2-1
size: many
DNA: TGTGCCAGCAGCTTAGGTATCCTAGCGGGAGGAGATGAGCAGTTCTTC
CDR3: CASSLGILAGGDEQFF

V: TRBV28
D: .
J: TRBJ2-7
size: few
DNA: TGTGCCAGCGGGCAGGGGTCCTACGAGCAGTACTTC
CDR3: CASGQGSYEQYF

V: TRBV2
D: TRBD1
J: TRBJ2-5
size: .
DNA: TGTGCCAGCGCGAAGACAGGGATGAACGAAGAGACCCAGTACTTC
CDR3: CASAKTGMNEETQYF

V: TRBV7-2
D: TRBD2
J: TRBJ2-2
size: few
DNA: TGTGCCAGCAGCGTGGGACTAGCAAAGAACACCGGGGAGCTGTTTTTT
CDR3: CASSVGLAKNTGELFF

V: TRBV5-1
D: .
J: TRBJ2-1
size: .
DNA: TGCGCCAGCAGTTGGCGACCCGCTGAGCAGTTCTTC
CDR3: CASSWRPAEQFF

V: TRBV12-3/TRBV12-4
D: TRBD1
J: TRBJ2-1
size: .
DNA: TGTGCCAGCAGCCAGGGACAGGGCGCCCTCAATGAGCAGTTCTTC
CDR3: CASSQGQGALNEQFF

V: TRBV5-1
D: TRBD2
J: TRBJ2-4
size: .
DNA: TGCGCCAGCAGCTTACAGACTAGCGGGGCGGGGGACATTCAGTACTTC
CDR3: CASSLQTSGAGDIQYF

V: TRBV5-6
D: .
J: TRBJ2-5
size: many
DNA: TGTGCCAGCAGCAACCGAGGAAAGGTGCAGGGAGAGACCCAGTACTTC
CDR3: CASSNRGKVQGETQYF

V: TRBV4-3
D: TRBD2
J: TRBJ2-2
size: once
DNA: TGCGCCAGCAGCCGATTCTGGGCTAGCGGGAGAGGTCGGGACACCGGGGAGCTGTTTTTT
CDR3: CASSRFWASGRGRDTGELFF

V: TRBV6-5
D: .
J: TRBJ1-4
size: .
DNA: TGTGCCAGCAGTTACTCGAGTAATGAAAAACTGTTTTTT
CDR3: CASSYSSNEKLFF

V: TRBV11-2
D: .
J: TRBJ2-1
size: .
DNA: TGTGCCAGCAGCTTAGTCTCTAGCGTATCCTACAATGAGCAGTTCTTC
CDR3: CASSLVSSVSYNEQFF

V: TRBV25-1
D: TRBD2
J: TRBJ2-7
size: many
DNA: TGTGCCAGTTCTTACCGGAGCGGGGGGGTCTACGAGCAGTACTTC
CDR3: CASSYRSGGVYEQYF

V: TRBV20-1
D: TRBD2
J: TRBJ2-1
size: few
DNA: TGCAGTGCTAGAGGGGCAGCGGGGGGACGAGACAATGAGCAGTTCTTC
CDR3: CSARGAAGGRDNEQFF

V: TRBV6-5
D: .
J: TRBJ2-3
size: .
DNA: TGTGCCAGCAGTGACTCCGTCCTAGCGTCGGATACGCAGTATTTT
CDR3: CASSDSVLASDTQYF

V: TRBV6-5
D: .
J: TRBJ2-4
size: few
DNA: TGTGCCAGCAGTTACGGTCCCAAAAACATTCAGTACTTC
CDR3: CASSYGPKNIQYF

V: TRBV3-1
D: TRBD2
J: TRBJ2-2
size: many
DNA: TGTGCCAGCAGCCAAGAACGGGGGGGCTTCACCGGGGAGCTGTTTTTT
CDR3: CASSQERGGFTGELFF

V: TRBV5-1
D: .
J: TRBJ2-5
size: .
DNA: TGCGCCAGCAGCTTGGTTTCGAGGGTCGGCGAGACCCAGTACTTC
CDR3: CASSLVSRVGETQYF

V: TRBV20-1
D: .
J: TRBJ2-3
size: .
DNA: TGCAGTGCTTTAAGACTAACCCCCCCAAGCACAGATACGCAGTATTTT
CDR3: CSALRLTPPSTDTQYF

V: TRBV20-1
D: .
J: TRBJ2-1
size: .
DNA: TGCAGTGCTAGTCTTCCGAACAATGAGCAGTTCTTC
CDR3: CSASLPNNEQFF

V: TRBV5-6
D: TRBD1
J: TRBJ1-2
size: few
DNA: TGTGCCAGCAGTACGGACAGGAGTTATGGCTACACCTTC
CDR3: CASSTDRSYGYTF

V: TRBV4-3
D: TRBD2
J: TRBJ2-7
size: few
DNA: TGCGCCAGCAGCCAAGAGTCTAGCGGGAACAACTACGAGCAGTACTTC
CDR3: CASSQESSGNNYEQYF

V: TRBV24-1
D: .
J: TRBJ2-2
size: .
DNA: TGTGCCACAGGGATCTCGAACACCGGGGAGCTGTTTTTT
CDR3: CATGISNTGELFF

V: TRBV20-1
D: TRBD2
J: TRBJ2-7
size: .
DNA: TGCAGTGCTTCCGGGACTAGCGGGAGGGCCGACGAGCAGTACTTC
CDR3: CSASGTSGRADEQYF

V: TRBV5-1
D: TRBD2
J: TRBJ2-3
size: few
DNA: TGCGCCAGCAGCTTGTCGGGGGGAGGGACTACGCAGTATTTT
CDR3: CASSLSGGGTTQYF

V: TRBV5-1
D: .
J: TRBJ2-2
size: few
DNA: TGCGCCAGCAGCTTTGAGGGGACGGGGAACACCGGGGAGCTGTTTTTT
CDR3: CASSFEGTGNTGELFF

V: TRBV7-9
D: .
J: TRBJ1-5
size: .
DNA: TGTGCCAGCAGCCCAACCAAAGATCAGCCCCAGCATTTT
CDR3: CASSPTKDQPQHF

V: TRBV20-1
D: .
J: TRBJ2-5
size: .
DNA: TGCAGTGCTAGAGGTTCGACTAGTACGGAGACCCAGTACTTC
CDR3: CSARGSTSTETQYF

V: TRBV4-2
D: TRBD2
J: TRBJ2-5
size: many
DNA: TGTGCCAGCAGCCCCACTACTAGCGGCCAAGAGACCCAGTACTTC
CDR3: CASSPTTSGQETQYF

V: TRBV20-1
D: .
J: TRBJ2-7
size: .
DNA: TGCAGTGCCACCCAGGGGTGGAGCGGGTTCGCCTACGAGCAGTACTTC
CDR3: CSATQGWSGFAYEQYF

V: TRBV30
D: .
J: TRBJ2-7
size: few
DNA: TGTGCCTGGGGAGCTAGCTACGAGCAGTACTTC
CDR3: CAWGASYEQYF

V: TRBV9
D: TRBD2
J: TRBJ2-2
size: .
DNA: TGTGCCAGCAGCGTCTCCGGGACTAGCGGGGGGTGGAACACCGGGGAGCTGTTTTTT
CDR3: CASSVSGTSGGWNTGELFF

V: TRBV3-1
D: .
J: TRBJ2-1
size: many
DNA: TGTGCCAGCAGGAAAGAGGGAATAAACAATGAGCAGTTCTTC
CDR3: CASRKEGINNEQFF

V: TRBV6-5
D: .
J: TRBJ1-1
size: .
DNA: TGTGCCAGCAGTTACGGGGGCCAGGTGAACACTGAAGCTTTCTTT
CDR3: CASSYGGQVNTEAFF

V: TRBV5-1
D: .
J: TRBJ1-1
size: many
DNA: TGCGCCAGCAGCTTGGATGGGGGCCCGAACACTGAAGCTTTCTTT
CDR3: CASSLDGGPNTEAFF

V: TRBV4-3
D: .
J: TRBJ1-5
size: .
DNA: TGCGCCAGCAGCCAAGAACGAGGTACCCTCCGCAATCAGCCCCAGCATTTT
CDR3: CASSQERGTLRNQPQHF

V: TRBV3-1
D: .
J: TRBJ2-1
size: many
DNA: TGTGCCAGCAGCCAAGCAAACCACGAGCAGTTCTTC
CDR3: CASSQANHEQFF

V: TRBV4-1
D: TRBD2
J: TRBJ2-7
size: .
DNA: TGCGCCAGCAGCCTACGAACTTTAGCGGGACATGGATACGAGCAGTACTTC
CDR3: CASSLRTLAGHGYEQYF

V: TRBV5-1
D: .
J: TRBJ2-1
size: few
DNA: TGCGCCAGCAGCTTGGTCCAGGGTGGGTCCAATGAGCAGTTCTTC
CDR3: CASSLVQGGSNEQFF

V: TRBV28
D: .
J: TRBJ2-5
size: .
DNA: TGTGCCAGCAGTTTAACCGCGCGGGGAGAGACCCAGTACTTC
CDR3: CASSLTARGETQYF

V: TRBV12-3/TRBV12-4
D: TRBD1
J: TRBJ2-1
size: few
DNA: TGTGCCAGCAGAGCAAAGGGACAGGGGGACTTCTTC
CDR3: CASRAKGQGDFF

V: TRBV19
D: .
J: TRBJ1-1
size: .
DNA: TGTGCCAGTAGCCCCGGGGGGCTCGGGGGCACTGAAGCTTTCTTT
CDR3: CASSPGGLGGTEAFF

V: TRBV7-8
D: TRBD1
J: TRBJ2-3
size: .
DNA: TGTGCCAGCAGCGTGAGACAGGGGGCAACTTTCACAGATACGCAGTATTTT
CDR3: CASSVRQGATFTDTQYF

V: TRBV27
D: .
J: TRBJ1-5
size: few
DNA: TGTGCCAGCAGTCCGGGACCCTCGAAAATATATAGCAATCAGCCCCAGCATTTT
CDR3: CASSPGPSKIYSNQPQHF

V: TRBV7-6
D: .
J: TRBJ1-1
size: .
DNA: TGTGCCAGCAGCGGGGGGAGGGGACAAGGATTTAACACTGAAGCTTTCTTT
CDR3: CASSGGRGQGFNTEAFF

V: TRBV25-1
D: .
J: TRBJ2-7
size: .
DNA: TGTGCCAGCAGTGAATATGACAGAACCTACGAGCAGTACTTC
CDR3: CASSEYDRTYEQYF

V: TRBV10-3
D: .
J: TRBJ1-2
size: many
DNA: TGTGCCATCAGGCCCGGGGGGGGCAGCGACTATGGCTACACCTTC
CDR3: CAIRPGGGSDYGYTF

V: TRBV20-1
D: TRBD2
J: TRBJ2-7
size: few
DNA: TGCAGTGCTAGTTTACAACTAGCGGCCTCCTACGAGCAGTACTTC
CDR3: CSASLQLAASYEQYF

V: TRBV4-2
D: TRBD2
J: TRBJ2-1
size: .
DNA: TGTGCCAGCAGCCAAGAAGGGCGGGGGTACAATGACGGGCAGTTCTTC
CDR3: CASSQEGRGYNDGQFF

V: TRBV11-2
D: .
J: TRBJ2-1
size: .
DNA: TGTGCCAGCAGCTCCGGGACCACTATCTACAATGAGCAGTTCTTC
CDR3: CASSSGTTIYNEQFF

V: TRBV10-3
D: .
J: TRBJ1-5
size: many
DNA: TGTGCCATCAGTCCGGACAGCAATCAGCCCCAGCATTTT
CDR3: CAISPDSNQPQHF

V: TRBV12-3/TRBV12-4
D: .
J: TRBJ1-3
size: many
DNA: TGTGCCAGCCAGGTCGACGGATTAAGCGGAAACACCATATATTTT
CDR3: CASQVDGLSGNTIYF